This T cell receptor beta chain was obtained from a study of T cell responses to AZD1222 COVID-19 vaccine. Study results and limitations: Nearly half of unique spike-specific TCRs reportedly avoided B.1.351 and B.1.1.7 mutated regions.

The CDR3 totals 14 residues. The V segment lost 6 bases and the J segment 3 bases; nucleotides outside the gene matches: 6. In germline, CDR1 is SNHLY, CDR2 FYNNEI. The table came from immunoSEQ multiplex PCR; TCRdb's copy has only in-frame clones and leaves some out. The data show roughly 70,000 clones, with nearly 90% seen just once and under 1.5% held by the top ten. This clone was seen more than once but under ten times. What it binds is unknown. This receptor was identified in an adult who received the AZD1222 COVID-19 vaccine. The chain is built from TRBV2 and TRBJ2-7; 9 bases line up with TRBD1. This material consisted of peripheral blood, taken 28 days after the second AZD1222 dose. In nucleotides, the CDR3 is TGTGCCAGCAGCACCGGGACAGGGTACTACGAGCAGTACTTC. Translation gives CASSTGTGYYEQYF.